This TCR beta chain emerged from a study of cytomegalovirus exposure and HLA in healthy donors (dated by TCRdb to the late 2010s). In terms of the full investigation: An earlier analysis of some 620 of the donors reported 250 to 350 Gb of sequence data and about 120 million unique TCR beta sequences obtained from some 200 million T cells. In a later genetic analysis, genome-wide SNP genotypes for 398 of the 666 donors were used, and that subset was treated as a discovery cohort. Of the 300 to 400 genotyped donors, 81% fell in the genetic ancestry cluster associated with self-reported Caucasian donors. In the later analysis, no new phenotypic data were used to find candidate immune exposures; instead, reliance was placed on TCR beta sequences and their occurrence across donors. The study combined high-throughput TCR immunosequencing, statistical association of individual TCRs with disease status, and machine learning to predict cytomegalovirus infection status. A later analysis re-examined previously published TCR beta repertoires from 500 to 700 donors and added high-resolution HLA genotyping to investigate patterns of TCR occurrence. Because of strong linkage in the cohort, roughly five DR-DQ haplotypes were treated as single units for association and clustering. A separate validation cohort of 90 to 150 different subjects was used in addition to the roughly 700-subject first cohort. Using immunosequencing, the study profiled T cell repertoires from 640 or so subjects and related those repertoires to cytomegalovirus serostatus. An earlier analysis of 450 to 750 of the donors used high-throughput TCR beta sequencing to judge whether each TCR beta V gene segment behaved as functional or pseudogenic. Among about 410 genotyped donors of the cohort, an average of around 220,000 unique TCR beta nucleotide sequences was sequenced per donor, of which about 18% were non-productive. The number of donors typed differed by locus, with 629-630 for A, B, C, DRB1 and DQB1, 522 for DQA1, approximately 580 for DPA1, and about 450 for DPB1. An early release that covered fewer than 800 HLA-typed donors contained 250 to 350 gigabases of sequencing data and some 87 million unique TCR sequences. Class I and class II HLA loci were covered by the typing at four-digit resolution. Alongside the repertoire data, information on donor age, sex, ethnicity and CMV serostatus was compiled. The study aimed to test whether signatures of past pathogen exposure could be identified by cataloging public T cell receptors. Every repertoire in the discovery cohort had been generated on one and the same sequencing platform. Study-level results and caveats: Most TCR sequences were observed very rarely across donors, whereas some public TCRs were present in many individuals. In a later analysis, HLA-associated TCR beta chains showed more clonal expansion and lower generation probabilities than non-associated chains that were equally common. According to the authors, the approach could potentially be generalized to other disease states and immunological phenotypes. CMV serostatus was the only immune exposure information available for the cohort. Most CMV-associated TCR beta chains appeared to be HLA-restricted in a later analysis, and the HLA associations seemed to be driven largely by CMV exposure. A later genetic analysis associated a missense DCLRE1C variant with V-gene and J-gene trimming of TCR beta chains, and an independent cohort replicated the association. The 87-base-pair reads could not distinguish some IMGT-functional V segments, including TRBV6-2 and TRBV6-3, so those segments were excluded. A further reported finding was that TCR beta sequences accurately predicted the HLA-A and HLA-B alleles for most subjects in the first cohort. In a later analysis, several top co-occurrence clusters were reported to appear linked to parvovirus B19, influenza, CMV and Epstein-Barr virus. At a false discovery rate of 0.05, a later analysis linked 16,951 TCR beta sequences to specific HLA alleles. In both the original and validation cohorts, the classifier was reported to diagnose cytomegalovirus status with high specificity and sensitivity. Correlated functional status among segregating V segments might be attributable to linkage disequilibrium, but an unknown experimental factor could not be ruled out. In vitro tests confirmed that three of the cytomegalovirus-associated TCR beta chains recognize cytomegalovirus antigens. Because HLA typing was missing for some donors at each locus, association tests included only the typed subset. When HLA alleles, especially DR and DQ, strongly co-occurred, attributing TCR associations to individual alleles was difficult. Broadly in line with IMGT annotations, most TCR beta V segments showed up in productive rearrangements about 90% or about 30% of the time in an earlier analysis of 450 to 750 of the donors. Compared with the roughly 700-donor mean, donors in an Asian-associated ancestry cluster had fewer N-insertions in productive TCRs, according to a later genetic analysis. According to a later analysis, TCR association rates differed among HLA loci, with DRB1 alleles showing the most associated TCRs and HLA-C alleles showing the fewest. This cohort had only TCR beta chains sequenced, and the lack of alpha or paired-chain data limited which features could be detected. A group of highly shared sequence variants was considered likely to be a technical artifact of the sequencing pipeline. Sequencing depth was assumed to be roughly uniform across donors in the presence/absence analyses, though that assumption may not hold. The study gave a list of 150 to 200 TCR beta chains associated with cytomegalovirus. The earlier analysis of 587 of the donors excluded some 15 rarely observed V segments, including chromosome 9 orphons, because counts were too low.

Receptor libraries were prepared by the immunoSEQ multiplex PCR assay. For the multiplex PCR, a mixture combining 60 forward primers for TCR Vbeta segments and 13 reverse primers for TCR Jbeta segments was used. Amplification of the CDR3 region of rearranged TCR beta genes was performed with a multiplex PCR assay on genomic DNA. Amplified TCR beta libraries were sequenced as 87-base-pair reads on the Illumina HiSeq System. The authors' pipeline ran thus. Across the 670 or so repertoires, a later analysis counted roughly 84 million unique TCR beta chains, approximately 12 million of which were shared by at least two donors. Raw reads were error-corrected and collapsed into unique sequences with a nearest-neighbor algorithm that merged closely related sequences to remove PCR and sequencing errors. V, D and J gene segments were assigned by aligning CDR3 sequences to IMGT reference sequences. For a sequence to be retained, a match of at least six nucleotides to both a V gene segment and a J gene segment was required. Rearrangements were classified as productive when the CDR3 lacked stop codons and remained in frame with V and J, and all other rearrangements were classified as non-productive. Following IMGT convention, CDR3 was defined as the stretch from the second conserved V-encoded cysteine up to the conserved J-encoded phenylalanine. Sequences without an unambiguous match to a single V gene segment were excluded from the earlier analysis of about 600 of the donors. In an earlier analysis of 587 of the donors, a V segment was called functional when productive rearrangements were above 56.7%, and segregating when the standard deviation between donors exceeded 5%. To diagnose cytomegalovirus status from the catalog of TCR beta chain sequences, a statistical classification framework was built. V and J gene assignment, in a later analysis, came from comparing TCR nucleotide sequences with IMGT/GENE-DB human TR gene sequences. The TCRdist pipeline was used in a later analysis to assign CDR3 sequences and most-parsimonious VDJ recombination scenarios. In a later analysis, every TCR beta chain was defined by the combination of its CDR3 amino acid sequence and its V-gene family, and reads without a unique V-gene family were dropped. As a way to deal with suspected cross-contamination and a sequencing artifact, a later analysis dropped 450 to 600 nucleotide sequences that were highly shared and had low generation probability. In a later analysis, a clonal expansion index was calculated for each public chain from normalized within-repertoire ranks of inferred template counts. A later analysis computed generation probabilities with a VDJ recombination model fitted to out-of-frame rearrangements, and checked the results against IGoR. In a later analysis, hypergeometric tests were used to score TCR-TCR, TCR-HLA and TCR-CMV co-occurrence, with a repertoire-size bias correction applied to TCR pairs. False discovery rates were estimated in a later analysis by permuting HLA or CMV assignments 20 times. A later analysis grouped co-occurring TCRs with DBSCAN, adding TCRdist sequence similarity when clustering within HLA-allele-positive subsets. Repertoires with fewer than 30,000 or more than 120,000 public chains, plus five repertoires with anomalous nucleotide sharing, were excluded from co-occurrence clustering. TCRdb provides this immuneACCESS table in a form limited to in-frame rearrangements. Some clones are lacking; in checked studies, under half of them reflect an unresolved V gene, and why the rest are absent is not known. V, J and clone size are those of that table, while D and trimming were read from the DNA. The sample profile shows over 150,000 clones; approximately 78% of them were found once. About 1.9% of the sample lies in the top ten.

Notes on this clone: This clone's antigen is unknown. Base qualities are not recorded, but no much larger clone differs from it by a single base. The same CDR3 can be traced to other DNA sequences in this sample.

V loses 6 bases of germline sequence and J loses 3 bases, and the interval between the two ends is 15 bases. CDR1 SQVTM and CDR2 ANQGSEA were looked up in the germline V gene. The CDR3 runs 13 amino acids, cysteine and phenylalanine included. Kept here is only the CDR3 DNA, which spans 39 bases and is read in frame from base 1. The cohort comprised hundreds of healthy bone marrow donors. All cohort members were sampled while nominally healthy, although unrecorded immune exposures were likely present. The donor tested CMV seronegative, placing the donor among the 350 or so seronegative members of the cohort. A peripheral blood sample was collected from each donor, and TCR beta sequencing was performed on peripheral blood mononuclear cells. The Qiagen DNeasy Blood Extraction Kit was used to extract genomic DNA from the blood cell samples.

This receptor was taken from a woman younger than 35 in good health and CMV-seronegative. This chain is built from TRBV29-1 and TRBJ2-7, with the D gene not confidently named. Sample: PBMCs. The base sequence is TGCAGCGTAGTGGAGAGTGCTGACTACGAGCAGTACTTC. It translates to CSVVESADYEQYF.